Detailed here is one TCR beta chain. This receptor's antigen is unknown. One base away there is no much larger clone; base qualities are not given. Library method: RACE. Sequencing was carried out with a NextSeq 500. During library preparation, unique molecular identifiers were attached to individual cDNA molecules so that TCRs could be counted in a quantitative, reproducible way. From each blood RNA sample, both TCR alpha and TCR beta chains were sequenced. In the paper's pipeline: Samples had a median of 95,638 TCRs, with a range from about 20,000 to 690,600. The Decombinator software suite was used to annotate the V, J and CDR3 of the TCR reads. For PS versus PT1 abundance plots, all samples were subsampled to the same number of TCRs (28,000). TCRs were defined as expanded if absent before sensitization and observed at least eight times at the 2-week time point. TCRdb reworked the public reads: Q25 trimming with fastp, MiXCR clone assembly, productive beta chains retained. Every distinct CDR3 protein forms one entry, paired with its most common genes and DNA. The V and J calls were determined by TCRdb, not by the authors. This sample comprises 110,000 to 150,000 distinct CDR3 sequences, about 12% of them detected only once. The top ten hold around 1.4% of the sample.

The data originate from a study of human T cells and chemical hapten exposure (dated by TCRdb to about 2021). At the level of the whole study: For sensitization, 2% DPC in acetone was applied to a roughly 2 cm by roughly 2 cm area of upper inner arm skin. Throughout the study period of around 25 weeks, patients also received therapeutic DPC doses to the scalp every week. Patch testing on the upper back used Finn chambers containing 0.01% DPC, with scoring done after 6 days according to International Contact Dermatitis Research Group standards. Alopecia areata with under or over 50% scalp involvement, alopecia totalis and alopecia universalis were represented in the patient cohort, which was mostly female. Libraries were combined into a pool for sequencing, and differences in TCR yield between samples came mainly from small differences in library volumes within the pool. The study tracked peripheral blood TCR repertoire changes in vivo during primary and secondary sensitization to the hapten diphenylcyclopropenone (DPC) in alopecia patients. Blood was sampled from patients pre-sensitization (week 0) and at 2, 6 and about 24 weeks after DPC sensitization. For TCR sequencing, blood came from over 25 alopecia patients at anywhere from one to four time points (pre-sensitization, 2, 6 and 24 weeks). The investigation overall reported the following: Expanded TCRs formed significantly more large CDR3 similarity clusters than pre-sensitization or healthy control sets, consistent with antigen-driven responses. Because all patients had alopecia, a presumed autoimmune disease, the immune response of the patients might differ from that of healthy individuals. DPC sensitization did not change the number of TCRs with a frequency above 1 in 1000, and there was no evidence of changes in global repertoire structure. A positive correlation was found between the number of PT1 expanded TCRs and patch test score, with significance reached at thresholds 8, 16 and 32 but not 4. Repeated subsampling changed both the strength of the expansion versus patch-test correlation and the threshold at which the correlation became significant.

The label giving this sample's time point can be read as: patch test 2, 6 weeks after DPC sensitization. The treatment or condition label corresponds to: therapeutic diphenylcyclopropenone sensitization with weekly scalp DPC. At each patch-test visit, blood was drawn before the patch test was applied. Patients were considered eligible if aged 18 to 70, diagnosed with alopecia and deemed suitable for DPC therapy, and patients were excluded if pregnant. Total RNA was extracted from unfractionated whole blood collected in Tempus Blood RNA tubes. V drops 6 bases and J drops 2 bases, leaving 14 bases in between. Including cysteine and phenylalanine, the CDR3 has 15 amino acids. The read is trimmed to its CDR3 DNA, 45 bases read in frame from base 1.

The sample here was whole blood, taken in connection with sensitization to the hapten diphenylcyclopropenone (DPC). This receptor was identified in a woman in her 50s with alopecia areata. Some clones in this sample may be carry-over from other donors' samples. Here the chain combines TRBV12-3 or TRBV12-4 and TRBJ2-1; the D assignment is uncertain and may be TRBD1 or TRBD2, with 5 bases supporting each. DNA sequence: TGTGCCAGCAGAAGATCGGGACCAACCTACAATGAGCAGTTCTTC. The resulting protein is CASRRSGPTYNEQFF.